The clone carrying this T cell receptor (beta chain) appeared a few times. This CDR3 spans 18 amino acids. V lost 2 bases and J lost 2, with 18 bases in between. The germline CDR1 and CDR2 sequences are KGHDR and SFDVKD. Any patient presenting with uncontrolled infection, other autoimmune disease, pregnancy or lactation was left out. Initially, at the first diagnosis of hyperthyroidism and before any ophthalmopathy symptoms, blood was sampled. 8.5 to 10 ml of fresh peripheral blood supplied the PBMCs. This sample is drawn from a study of T cells in Graves' hyperthyroidism and ophthalmopathy. RNA transcripts yielded amplified TCR beta CDR3 regions. RT-PCR in the first round (using the HTBI primer set) targeted the TCR CDR3. Each CDR3 protein is one row after TCRdb ran MiXCR on the multiplex PCR reads. The data hold a few hundred thousand distinct CDR3 sequences, with approximately 15% observed a single time.

The clonotype originates from a woman aged 18 to 35 with Graves' hyperthyroidism that later progressed to Graves' ophthalmopathy. V is TRBV24-1 and J is TRBJ2-1; D gene ambiguous. Sample: blood. The CDR3 bases are TGTGCCACCAGTGATTGGCGGTCGGGCAGACGAGCCTACAATGAGCAGTTCTTC. Translation gives CATSDWRSGRRAYNEQFF.